The rows below give T cell receptor beta chains drawn from one sample of a study of blood T cells in healthy people across ages. A single record per CDR3 protein comes from TCRdb applying MiXCR to the 5' RACE reads. The repertoire holds about 690,000 distinct CDR3 sequences, around 41% seen once, with about 30% in the top ten. The specimen was blood. The receptors derive from a man aged 80 or over in good health. The CDR3 runs from the conserved cysteine through the conserved F or W.

TRBV7-2	TRBJ2-6	CASSLVGLHSGANVLTF
TRBV5-5	TRBJ1-2	CASSTGRTSYTF
TRBV7-9	TRBJ2-2	CASSLGRAGSNTGELFF
TRBV4-3	TRBJ2-1	CASSLFLRGGRNEQFF
TRBV12-3/TRBV12-4	TRBJ2-7	CASSRQGRGSYEQYF
TRBV12-3/TRBV12-4	TRBJ1-6	CASSFIGNSPLHF
TRBV3-1	TRBJ2-7	CASSHGVYQNEQYF
TRBV20-1	TRBJ2-4	CSARDLGTVVEQYF
TRBV6-5	TRBJ2-3	CASRQQDTQYF
TRBV20-1	TRBJ2-5	CSARDRQGMRETQYF
TRBV20-1	TRBJ2-3	CSAIGGGTLRTDTQYF
TRBV6-1	TRBJ1-2	CASSELERGLDGYTF
TRBV6-5	TRBJ2-7	CASSYRQEQYF
TRBV5-6	TRBJ2-1	CASSLRLIYNEQFF